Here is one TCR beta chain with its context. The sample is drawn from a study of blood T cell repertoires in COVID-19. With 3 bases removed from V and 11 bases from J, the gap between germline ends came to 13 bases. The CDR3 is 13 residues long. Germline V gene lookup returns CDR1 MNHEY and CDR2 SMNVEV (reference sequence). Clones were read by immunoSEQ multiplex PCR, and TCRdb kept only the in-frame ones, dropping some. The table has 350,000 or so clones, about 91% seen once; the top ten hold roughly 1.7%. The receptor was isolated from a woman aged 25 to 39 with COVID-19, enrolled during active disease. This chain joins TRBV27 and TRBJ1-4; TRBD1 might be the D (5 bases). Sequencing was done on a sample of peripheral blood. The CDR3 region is CASSFLGGEKLFF. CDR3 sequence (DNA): TGTGCCAGCAGTTTCCTCGGGGGAGAGAAACTGTTTTTT. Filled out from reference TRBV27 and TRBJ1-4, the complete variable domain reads EAQVTQNPRYLITVTGKKLTVTCSQNMNHEYMSWYRQDPGLGLRQIYYSMNVEVTDKGDVPEGYKVSRKEKRNFPLILESPSPNQTSLYFCASSFLGGEKLFFGSGTQLSVL.